This T cell receptor (beta chain) was identified during a study of cytomegalovirus exposure and HLA in healthy donors. Study information: Prior work identified about 120 million unique TCR beta sequences in some 180 million T cells.

PCR used 60 Vbeta primers and 13 Jbeta primers. The assay was immunoSEQ multiplex PCR, and TCRdb's table has in-frame clones only and misses some. The sample contains 200,000 to 250,000 clones, 75% to 90% of which appear only once. CDR3 length: 13 residues. With V trimmed by 7 bases and J by 6 bases, 6 bases remained unmatched. The chain is built from TRBV23-1 and TRBJ2-7, with TRBD1 matching 10 bases. TRBV23-1 is placed among ORFs of uncertain function. The material sequenced was PBMCs. This clonotype was sampled from a boy aged 2 to 10 in good health and CMV-seronegative. CDR3 in amino acids: CASNPGQGIEQYF. The CDR3 coding sequence is TGCGCCAGCAACCCGGGACAGGGGATCGAGCAGTACTTC.